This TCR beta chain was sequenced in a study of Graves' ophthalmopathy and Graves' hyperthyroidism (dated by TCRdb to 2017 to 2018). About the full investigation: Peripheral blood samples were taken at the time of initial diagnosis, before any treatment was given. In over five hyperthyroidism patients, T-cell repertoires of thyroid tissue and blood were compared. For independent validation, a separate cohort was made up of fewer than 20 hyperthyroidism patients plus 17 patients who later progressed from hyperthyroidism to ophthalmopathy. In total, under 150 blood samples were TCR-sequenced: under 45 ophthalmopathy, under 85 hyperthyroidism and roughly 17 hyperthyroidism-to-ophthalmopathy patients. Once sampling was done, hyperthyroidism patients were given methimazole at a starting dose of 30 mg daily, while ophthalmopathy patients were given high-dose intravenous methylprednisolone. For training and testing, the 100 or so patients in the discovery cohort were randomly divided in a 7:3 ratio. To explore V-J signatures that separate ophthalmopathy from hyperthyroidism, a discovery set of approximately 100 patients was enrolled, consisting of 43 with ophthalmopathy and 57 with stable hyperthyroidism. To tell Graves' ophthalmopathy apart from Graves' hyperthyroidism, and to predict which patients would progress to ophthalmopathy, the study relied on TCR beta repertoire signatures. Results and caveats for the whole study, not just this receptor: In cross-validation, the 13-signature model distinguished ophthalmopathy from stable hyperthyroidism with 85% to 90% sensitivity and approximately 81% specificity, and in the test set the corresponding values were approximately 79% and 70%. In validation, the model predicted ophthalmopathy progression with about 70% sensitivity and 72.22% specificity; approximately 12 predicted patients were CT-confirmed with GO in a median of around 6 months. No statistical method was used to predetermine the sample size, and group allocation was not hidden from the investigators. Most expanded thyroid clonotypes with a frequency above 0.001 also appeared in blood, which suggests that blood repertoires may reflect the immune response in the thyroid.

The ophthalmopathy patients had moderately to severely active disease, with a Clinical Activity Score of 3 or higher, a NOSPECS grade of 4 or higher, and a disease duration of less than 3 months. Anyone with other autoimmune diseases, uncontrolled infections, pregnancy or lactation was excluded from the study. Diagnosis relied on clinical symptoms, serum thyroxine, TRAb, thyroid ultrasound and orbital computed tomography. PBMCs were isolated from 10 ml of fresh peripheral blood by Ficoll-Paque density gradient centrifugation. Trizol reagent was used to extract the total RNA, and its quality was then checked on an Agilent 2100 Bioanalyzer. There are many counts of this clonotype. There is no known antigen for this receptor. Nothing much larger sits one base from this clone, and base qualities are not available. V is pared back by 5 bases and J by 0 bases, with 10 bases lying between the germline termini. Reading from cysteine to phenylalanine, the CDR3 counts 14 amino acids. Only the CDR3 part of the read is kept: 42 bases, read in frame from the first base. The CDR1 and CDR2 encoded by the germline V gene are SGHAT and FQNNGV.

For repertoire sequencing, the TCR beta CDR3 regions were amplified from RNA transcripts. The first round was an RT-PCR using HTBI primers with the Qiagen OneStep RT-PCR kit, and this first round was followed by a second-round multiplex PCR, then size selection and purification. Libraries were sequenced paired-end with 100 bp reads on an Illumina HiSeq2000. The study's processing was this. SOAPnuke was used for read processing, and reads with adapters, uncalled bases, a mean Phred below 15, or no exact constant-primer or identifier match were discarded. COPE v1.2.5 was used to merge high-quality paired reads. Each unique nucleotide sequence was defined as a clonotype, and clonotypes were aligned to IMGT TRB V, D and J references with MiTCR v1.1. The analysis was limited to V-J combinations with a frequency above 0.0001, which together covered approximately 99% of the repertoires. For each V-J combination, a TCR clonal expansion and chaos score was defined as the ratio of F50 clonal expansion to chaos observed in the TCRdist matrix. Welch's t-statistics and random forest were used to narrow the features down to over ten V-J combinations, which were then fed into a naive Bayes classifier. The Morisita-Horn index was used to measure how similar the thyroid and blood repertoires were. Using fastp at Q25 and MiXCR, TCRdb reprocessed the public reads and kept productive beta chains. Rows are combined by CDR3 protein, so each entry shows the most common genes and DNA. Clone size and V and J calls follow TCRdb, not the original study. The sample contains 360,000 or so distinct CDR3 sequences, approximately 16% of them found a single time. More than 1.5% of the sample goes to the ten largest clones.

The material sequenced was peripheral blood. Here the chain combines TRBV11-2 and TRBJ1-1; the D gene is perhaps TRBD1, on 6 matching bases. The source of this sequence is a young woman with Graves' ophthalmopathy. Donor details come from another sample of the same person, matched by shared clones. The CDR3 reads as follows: CASSAWTVNTEAFF. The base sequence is TGTGCCAGCAGCGCATGGACAGTGAACACTGAAGCTTTCTTT. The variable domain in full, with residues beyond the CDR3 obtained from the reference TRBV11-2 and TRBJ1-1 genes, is EAGVAQSPRYKIIEKRQSVAFWCNPISGHATLYWYQQILGQGPKLLIQFQNNGVVDDSQLPKDRFSAERLKGVDSTLKIQPAKLEDSAVYLCASSAWTVNTEAFFGQGTRLTVV.